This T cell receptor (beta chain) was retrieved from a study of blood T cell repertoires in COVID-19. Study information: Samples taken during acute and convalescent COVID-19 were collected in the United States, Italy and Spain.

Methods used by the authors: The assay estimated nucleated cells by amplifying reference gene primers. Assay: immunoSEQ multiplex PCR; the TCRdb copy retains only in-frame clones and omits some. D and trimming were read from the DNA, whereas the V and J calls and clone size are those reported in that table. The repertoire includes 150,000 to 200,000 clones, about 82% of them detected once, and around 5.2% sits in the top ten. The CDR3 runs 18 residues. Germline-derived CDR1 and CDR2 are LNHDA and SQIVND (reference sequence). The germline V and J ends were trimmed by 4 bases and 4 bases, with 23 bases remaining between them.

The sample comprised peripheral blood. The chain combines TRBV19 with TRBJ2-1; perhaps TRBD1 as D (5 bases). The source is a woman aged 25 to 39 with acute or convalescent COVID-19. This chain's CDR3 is CASSNPPDTISSYNEQFF. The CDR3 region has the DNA TGTGCCAGTAGTAACCCCCCGGACACGATATCCTCGTACAATGAGCAGTTCTTC.